This TCR beta chain is from a study of T cell responses to AZD1222 COVID-19 vaccine. Whole-study findings and limits: Reports say nearly half of spike-specific TCRs go after unmutated variant regions. Females outnumbered males among donors, who were mostly white British; clonal diversity was possibly underestimated.

Method: immunoSEQ multiplex PCR; TCRdb's copy keeps in-frame clones and lacks some. Among 70,000 to 75,000 clones listed, about three quarters were seen once. With regard to this clone: Its antigen is not known.

CDR3 size: 16 residues. Germline V gene data show CDR1 as LGHNA and CDR2 as YSLEER. With V trimmed by 0 bases and J by 12 bases, 12 bases remained unmatched. The receptor comes from an adult who received the AZD1222 COVID-19 vaccine. The chain links TRBV4-3 to TRBJ2-1; 9 bases agree with TRBD2. The material was peripheral blood, obtained 28 days after the second AZD1222 dose. The CDR3 protein is CASSQDLGGRGLGQFF. The CDR3 nucleotides read TGCGCCAGCAGCCAAGATCTTGGCGGGAGGGGGTTAGGGCAGTTCTTC.